The sequence of this T cell receptor beta chain was determined in a study of graft-versus-host responses after intestinal transplantation. Study at large: As for transplant type, recipients had multivisceral, liver-intestinal, or isolated intestinal grafts. All recipients got anti-thymocyte globulin induction, then tacrolimus and steroids for around three years.

This clone was recorded a few times. Its antigen is currently unknown. Some clones are missing from TCRdb's copy, which holds only in-frame ones; the method was immunoSEQ multiplex PCR. This sample carries around 110,000 clones, approximately 92% of them seen once, and the ten largest clones take under 0.3%. General study points: Peak circulating GvH clone levels tracked with early post-transplant HvG declines.

This specimen consisted of unstimulated CD4+ T cells sorted from spleen or lymph node cells, obtained before transplant. This TCR derives from a human donor who was the organ donor for an intestinal transplant.

The CDR3 DNA is TGTGCCATCAGTGATTCAGGGGGACGTGAACCTGAAGCTTTCTTT. It specifies CAISDSGGREPEAFF. The V gene is TRBV10-3, the J gene TRBJ1-1; 7 bases agree with TRBD1. CDR1 and CDR2 (germline): ENHRY, SYGVKD. The trim removed 3 bases at V and 6 bases at J, leaving 10 bases unmatched. The CDR3 loop spans 15 amino acids.